This T cell receptor beta chain was identified during a study of blood T cell repertoires in COVID-19. At the level of the study: Sources were T cells, B-cell-depleted T cells, or PBMCs; the material itself was cDNA or gDNA.

As handled by the study authors: Reference gene primer amplification gave estimated nucleated cell counts. The method was immunoSEQ multiplex PCR; TCRdb's version includes in-frame clones alone and lacks a portion of them. The DNA gave D and trimming, while V, J and clone size come from that table. The sample carries about 250,000 clones, around 90% recorded once. CDR1 and CDR2 (germline): MNHEY, SMNVEV (reference sequence). The CDR3 runs to 16 residues. The V and J ends lost 7 bases and 0 bases respectively, with 16 bases between them. Source material: peripheral blood. V usage is TRBV27 and J usage is TRBJ2-4; D may be TRBD2 (6 bases). The TCR was taken from a woman in her 40s who had recovered from COVID-19. The chain's CDR3 is CASMEGSLLAKNIQYF. Here the CDR3 DNA reads TGTGCCAGCATGGAGGGTTCGCTCCTAGCCAAAAACATTCAGTACTTC.